This TCR beta chain was recorded in a study of chemoradiotherapy in HPV16-positive cancers. On the study more broadly: Candidate HPV-specific T-cell clones and common TCR motifs came from functional assays in two HPV16-positive patients.

This clone has more than one count but fewer than ten. The target antigen is unknown. Repeated repertoire sampling spanned the course of chemoradiotherapy. Method: immunoSEQ multiplex PCR; TCRdb's copy keeps in-frame clones and lacks some. The data contain about 22,000 clones, just under 75% of them seen just once; the ten biggest clones take up roughly 2.5%. The study's findings and limits: Better recurrence-free survival went with HPV-responsive T-cell expansion in HPV16-positive patients.

Per germline, CDR1 SQVTM and CDR2 ANQGSEA. V shed 4 bases and J shed 5 bases, with 15 bases lying between them. This CDR3 has 13 amino acids. The receptor was isolated from a human donor with HPV-associated anogenital cancer. The chain joins TRBV29-1 to TRBJ2-7, with unresolved D. Specimen collection occurred from a patient who underwent chemoradiotherapy. The DNA for the CDR3 is TGCAGCGTTGCGACGGGCCCCGCCAACGAGCAGTACTTC. It yields the protein CSVATGPANEQYF.